Shown below are 21 T cell receptor beta chains from a single sample sequenced in a study of blood T cells in healthy people across ages. Alongside a J-beta primer mix, a sample-barcoded 5' primer served in a second PCR lasting roughly 6 to 11 cycles. TCRdb re-derived calls from the 5' RACE reads in MiXCR, one entry per CDR3 protein. This table holds 800,000 to 950,000 distinct CDR3 sequences, roughly 40% found once. The sequenced material came from blood. The receptors shown here come from a man between 18 and 29 years old in good health.

The sample holds many counts of this clonotype. The chain uses TRBV6-2 or TRBV6-3 and TRBJ2-5; D tentatively reads TRBD1 or TRBD2 (6 bases each). Germline V gene lookup returns CDR1 MNHEY and CDR2 SVGEGT. Trimming stripped 2 bases from V and 10 bases from J, with 8 bases between. CDR3 length: 11 amino acids. This CDR3 reads CASSYGGLQYF. The DNA of the CDR3 is TGTGCCAGCAGTTACGGGGGGCTCCAGTACTTC.

This chain joins TRBV20-1 and TRBJ1-5; a weak D match, TRBD1 (6 bases). With 6 bases removed from V and 1 base from J, the gap between germline ends came to 10 bases. There are 13 residues in the CDR3. Germline lookup yields CDR1 DFQATT and CDR2 SNEGSKA (reference sequence). CDR3: CSAITGSNQPQHF. Written as DNA, the CDR3 is TGCAGTGCAATAACAGGGAGCAATCAGCCCCAGCATTTT.

The rearrangement uses TRBV4-2 and TRBJ2-1; TRBD2 matches 8 bases. Germline V gene data show CDR1 as LGHNA and CDR2 as YNFKEQ. Losses at the gene ends were 4 bases for V and 3 bases for J; bases not matched to a gene: 8. CDR3 length: 16 amino acids. The CDR3 is CASSREAGVDYNEQFF. CDR3 sequence (DNA): TGTGCCAGCAGCCGAGAAGCGGGAGTTGACTACAATGAGCAGTTCTTC.

This clonotype was counted between two and nine times. This chain uses TRBV7-6 with TRBJ1-2, with TRBD1 matching over 8 bases. This CDR3 spans 14 amino acids. Losses at the gene ends were 6 bases for V and 7 bases for J; bases not matched to a gene: 10. Germline V gene data show CDR1 as SGHVS and CDR2 as FNYEAQ. CDR3: CASRATGDIGGYTF. CDR3 nucleotides: TGTGCCAGCAGAGCGACAGGGGACATTGGTGGCTACACCTTC.

The chain joins TRBV7-2 to TRBJ2-7; D unclear. This CDR3 is 13 amino acids long. V lost 5 bases, J lost 5 bases, and 13 bases lay in between. CDR1 SGHTA and CDR2 FQGNSA come from the germline V gene. The CDR3 is CASSVGQENEQYF. The CDR3 DNA reads as TGTGCCAGCAGCGTAGGGCAGGAAAACGAGCAGTACTTC.

In regard to this clonotype: A single base separates this from a much larger clone, so it may be a read error. The gene calls are TRBV12-3 or TRBV12-4 and TRBJ2-7, with 9 bases lining up with TRBD1. Trimming at V came to 3 bases and at J to 7 bases, leaving 7 bases not matched to a gene. There are 14 residues in the CDR3. CDR3 DNA sequence: TGTGCCAGCAGTTTGGGACAGGGTCGTATTGAGCAGTACTTC. It yields the protein CASSLGQGRIEQYF.

At least ten counts were recorded for this clonotype. The chain uses TRBV12-3 or TRBV12-4 and TRBJ2-3, with 10 bases fitting TRBD1. This CDR3 has 15 amino acids. The V segment lost 6 bases and the J segment 2 bases; nucleotides outside the gene matches: 5. In nucleotides, the CDR3 is TGTGCCAGCAGAGCAGACAGGGGGCCCACAGATACGCAGTATTTT. This sequence encodes CASRADRGPTDTQYF.

This CDR3 reads CASSAQGARDTEAFF. The CDR3 coding sequence is TGTGCCAGCAGTGCCCAGGGGGCGCGGGACACTGAAGCTTTCTTT. J is TRBJ1-1 and V is TRBV2, with 8 bases lining up with TRBD1. V lost 4 bases, J lost 3 bases, and 7 bases stayed unmatched. Looked up from germline, CDR1 is SNHLY and CDR2 is FYNNEI. The CDR3 totals 15 residues.

The chain is built from TRBV20-1 and TRBJ1-1, with a possible D match to TRBD1 (5 bases). The germline CDR1 and CDR2 sequences are DFQATT and SNEGSKA (reference sequence). The CDR3 has 13 amino acids. V was cut by 5 bases and J by 7 bases, with 17 bases left in between. The CDR3 DNA is TGCAGTGCTGGGCGGGGGGGGAATGGTGAAGCTTTCTTT. Amino acid sequence: CSAGRGGNGEAFF.

A note on this clonotype: At one end the junction does not follow the germline gene, possibly because of a read error. The chain recombines TRBV4-2 with TRBJ2-1; D may be TRBD1 (6 bases). CDR1 LGHNA and CDR2 YNFKEQ come from the germline V gene. This CDR3 region has 18 residues. The CDR3 DNA sequence: TGTGTCAGCAGCCAAGAATGGTCCCAACAGGGCTCCTACAATGAGCAGTTCTTC. Its protein is CVSSQEWSQQGSYNEQFF.

This clonotype was recorded at least ten times. The J gene is TRBJ2-4, the V gene TRBV2; D unclear. Germline values: CDR1 SNHLY, CDR2 FYNNEI. The CDR3 consists of 15 residues. V was trimmed by 7 bases and J by 0 bases, leaving 13 bases between them. Written as DNA, the CDR3 is TGTGCCAGCATACGGGCGATTAAAGCCAAAAACATTCAGTACTTC. Translating gives CASIRAIKAKNIQYF.

The chain joins TRBV15 to TRBJ2-3; 8 bases fit TRBD2. The CDR3 runs to 18 residues. J gave up 1 base and V 0 bases, and 9 bases lay outside the gene matches. The germline V gene encodes CDR1 LNHNV and CDR2 YYDKDF (reference sequence). CDR3 residues: CATSRDELRRGGTDTQYF. DNA of the CDR3: TGTGCCACCAGCAGAGATGAACTTCGGCGGGGGGGCACAGATACGCAGTATTTT.

Details on this clonotype: It may be a read error: a sequence one base away is much more abundant. The rearrangement joins TRBV2 to TRBJ2-5; tentative D call: TRBD1 (5 bases). This CDR3 spans 14 amino acids. Per germline, CDR1 SNHLY and CDR2 FYNNEI. The CDR3 region is CTSSRGLDQETQYF. Written as DNA, the CDR3 is TGTACCAGCAGTAGGGGTCTAGACCAAGAGACCCAGTACTTC.

This clonotype was observed a handful of times. This CDR3 is CASSTPSDRERDTQYF. The DNA of the CDR3 is TGTGCCAGCAGTACCCCGTCGGACAGGGAGCGGGATACGCAGTATTTT. This chain connects TRBV27 to TRBJ2-3; 8 nucleotides match TRBD1. There are 16 residues in the CDR3. Per the germline V gene, CDR1 is MNHEY and CDR2 is SMNVEV (reference sequence). With 5 bases clipped from V and 6 bases from J, the junction kept 13 bases outside the gene matches.

To note about this clonotype: An end of the junction does not agree with germline; a read error may underlie this. The chain has TRBV11-2 and TRBJ1-2, with D uncertain. The germline gives CDR1 SGHAT, CDR2 FQNNGV. The CDR3 is 17 amino acids. In nucleotides, the CDR3 is TGTGCCAACAGCTTAGACCCAGACACCCGGGCGGGGTATGGCTACACCTTC. It encodes CANSLDPDTRAGYGYTF.

This clonotype was seen repeatedly, ten times or more. This sequence joins TRBV10-3 and TRBJ1-2; D might be TRBD1 (6 bases). Germline V lookup: CDR1 ENHRY, CDR2 SYGVKD. The CDR3 is 14 residues long. V was trimmed by 7 bases and J by 3 bases, leaving 15 bases between them. The CDR3 coding sequence is TGTGCCATCACGGGGACACCGTTTGACTATGGCTACACCTTC. As protein: CAITGTPFDYGYTF.

This clonotype was seen more than once but under ten times. The chain joins TRBV5-1 to TRBJ1-2; a possible D gene is TRBD1 (6 bases). V gave up 2 bases and J gave up 3 bases, with 14 bases separating them. Germline loops: CDR1 SGHRS, CDR2 YFSETQ. This CDR3 region has 15 residues. CDR3 residues: CASSFGTRTDYGYTF. The CDR3 bases are TGCGCCAGCAGCTTCGGGACACGGACGGACTATGGCTACACCTTC. The complete variable domain, with remaining parts taken from reference TRBV5-1 and TRBJ1-2, reads KAGVTQTPRYLIKTRGQQVTLSCSPISGHRSVSWYQQTPGQGLQFLFEYFSETQRNKGNFPGRFSGRQFSNSRSEMNVSTLELGDSALYLCASSFGTRTDYGYTFGSGTRLTVV.

A remark on this clonotype: Just one base apart from a much larger clone, this may be a read error. This chain joins TRBV12-3 or TRBV12-4 and TRBJ2-1; D is unresolved. The length of the CDR3 is 13 residues. The CDR3 bases are TGTGCCAGCAGTTCAAGCTCCTACAAGGAGCAGTTCTTC. Amino acids: CASSSSSYKEQFF.

Worth noting for this clonotype: At one boundary the junction diverges from the germline segment, which might be a read error. The chain links TRBV4-2 to TRBJ1-2; no reliable D call. The CDR3 has 15 residues. Germline V CDR1 and CDR2: LGHNA, YNFKEQ. The CDR3 coding sequence is TGTGCCGGCAGCCAAGATCGGAATACTAACTATGGCTACACCTTC. Translated, it gives CAGSQDRNTNYGYTF.

The chain joins TRBV28 to TRBJ2-1; 7 bases agree with TRBD1. The trim removed 3 bases at V and 2 bases at J, leaving 4 bases unmatched. This CDR3 spans 15 amino acids. Germline V lookup: CDR1 MDHEN, CDR2 SYDVKM. CDR3: CASSLAQGTYNEQFF. The CDR3 DNA is TGTGCCAGCAGTTTGGCACAGGGGACCTACAATGAGCAGTTCTTC.

This clonotype was detected only a few times. V is TRBV10-3 and J is TRBJ2-3, with D unclear. In germline, CDR1 is ENHRY, CDR2 SYGVKD. Trimming removed 3 bases from V and 6 bases from J, with 4 bases in between. The CDR3 sequence is 11 residues long. For the CDR3, the DNA is TGTGCCATCAGTGATTTGGATACGCAGTATTTT. Translated: CAISDLDTQYF.